The next 12 T cell receptor beta chains were all read from a single sample in a study of blood T cell repertoires in COVID-19 (TCRdb year 2020). Library method: the immunoSEQ multiplex PCR assay. Imported from immuneACCESS, the table was reduced by TCRdb to in-frame sequences with V and J called. These copies leave out some clones; in studies compared against another copy, an unresolved V gene accounts for under half, and the cause of the remainder is not known. The sample yields about 100,000 clones; 80% to 95% were counted once. Together, the top ten hold around 5.7% of the sample. The material sequenced was peripheral blood. These receptors were obtained from a man aged 65 to 85 with acute or convalescent COVID-19.

This chain joins TRBV27 and TRBJ1-2; D is possibly TRBD1 (6 bases). V was cut by 0 bases and J by 6 bases, with 11 bases left in between. CDR3 length: 14 residues. From germline, CDR1 is MNHEY and CDR2 SMNVEV (reference sequence). The CDR3 bases are TGTGCCAGCAGTTTATCAGGGGGTAGGAATGGCTACACCTTC. Its protein product is CASSLSGGRNGYTF.

The chain has TRBV7-9 and TRBJ1-4, with a weak D call TRBD1 (5 bases). Germline values: CDR1 SEHNR, CDR2 FQNEAQ (reference sequence). Trimming pared 7 bases from V and 8 bases from J, leaving 17 bases between. This CDR3 region has 14 residues. The CDR3 is CASTAGLSEEKLFF. The CDR3 nucleotides read TGTGCCAGCACCGCGGGGCTTTCGGAAGAAAAACTGTTTTTT.

The genes are TRBV5-1 and TRBJ1-1; D unresolved. The CDR3 loop spans 15 amino acids. CDR1 and CDR2 (germline): SGHRS, YFSETQ. V was clipped by 0 bases and J by 8 bases, with 17 bases between them. The CDR3 sequence: CASSLASGGVLEAFF. The CDR3 DNA follows: TGCGCCAGCAGCTTGGCCTCGGGAGGAGTCTTGGAAGCTTTCTTT.

This chain joins TRBV11-2 and TRBJ2-6; no clear D gene. Trimming cost V 4 bases and J 2 bases, with 9 bases left between them. Germline V gene lookup returns CDR1 SGHAT and CDR2 FQNNGV. The CDR3 runs to 15 residues. The CDR3, as DNA: TGTGCCAGCAGCTCTCAGGTGCCTGGGGCCAACGTCCTGACTTTC. It encodes CASSSQVPGANVLTF. The whole variable domain, remainder taken from reference TRBV11-2 and TRBJ2-6, is EAGVAQSPRYKIIEKRQSVAFWCNPISGHATLYWYQQILGQGPKLLIQFQNNGVVDDSQLPKDRFSAERLKGVDSTLKIQPAKLEDSAVYLCASSSQVPGANVLTFGAGSRLTVL.

This clone was counted a single time. V usage is TRBV3-1 (or the pseudogene TRBV3-2) and J usage is TRBJ2-7; D may be TRBD2 (6 bases). The length of the CDR3 is 15 residues. Trimming shortened V by 0 bases and J by 2 bases, and 11 bases separated the two germline ends. Germline V gene lookup returns CDR1 LGHDT and CDR2 YNNKEL (reference sequence). The CDR3 sequence: CASSQESGPTYEQYF. CDR3 sequence (DNA): TGTGCCAGCAGCCAAGAGAGCGGGCCGACCTACGAGCAGTACTTC.

The chain couples TRBV19 to TRBJ1-5; 7 bases fit TRBD1. Germline loops: CDR1 LNHDA, CDR2 SQIVND (reference sequence). Trimming removed 4 bases from V and 1 base from J; junction bases left unmatched: 4. CDR3 length: 15 residues. CDR3 sequence: CASSNTGVSNQPQHF. The CDR3 nucleotides read TGTGCCAGTAGTAATACAGGGGTGAGCAATCAGCCCCAGCATTTT.

The V gene is TRBV23-1, the J gene TRBJ2-7, with 8 bases identical to TRBD1. TRBV23-1 belongs to the ORF category, with a function that is uncertain. This CDR3 is 15 amino acids long. V gave up 2 bases and J gave up 6 bases; unmatched junction bases: 9. CDR3 in amino acids: CASSQTDREPREQYF. The CDR3 nucleotides read TGCGCCAGCAGTCAAACGGACAGGGAACCTCGCGAGCAGTACTTC.

This clone came up a few times. The chain's CDR3 is CASTPPRWDRGSYEQYF. The CDR3 DNA follows: TGTGCCAGCACCCCCCCGAGGTGGGACAGGGGCTCCTACGAGCAGTACTTC. This sequence joins TRBV2 and TRBJ2-7; the match to TRBD1 covers 10 bases. V shed 7 bases, J shed 0 bases, and the junction held 12 bases outside the gene matches. Germline CDR1 SNHLY, CDR2 FYNNEI. The CDR3 runs 17 residues.

The chain couples TRBV29-1 to TRBJ1-2; weak D call: TRBD1 (5 bases). Trimming stripped 1 base from V and 3 bases from J, with 6 bases between. The CDR3 has 12 amino acids. Germline V CDR1 and CDR2: SQVTM, ANQGSEA. The CDR3 bases are TGCAGCGTTGAAGGGGGCGACTATGGCTACACCTTC. Translated, it gives CSVEGGDYGYTF.

V gene TRBV10-3 combines with J gene TRBJ1-1; D is ambiguous. Germline V gives CDR1 ENHRY, CDR2 SYGVKD. Trimming stripped 3 bases from V and 4 bases from J, with 9 bases between. This CDR3 has 13 amino acids. The CDR3 region is CAISDSEFTEAFF. The CDR3 DNA follows: TGTGCCATCAGTGACAGCGAGTTCACTGAAGCTTTCTTT.

The V and J genes are TRBV6-5 and TRBJ2-7, with TRBD2 matching over 10 bases. Trimming cost V 4 bases and J 5 bases; bases outside gene matches: 11. The CDR3 loop spans 16 amino acids. Germline lookup yields CDR1 MNHEY and CDR2 SVGAGI. CDR3 amino acids: CASSSQREGRMNEQYF. In DNA, the CDR3 is TGTGCCAGCAGTTCTCAGCGGGAGGGCCGTATGAACGAGCAGTACTTC.

V usage is TRBV11-3 and J usage is TRBJ2-7, with TRBD2 matching 10 bases. From germline, CDR1 is SGHNT and CDR2 YENEEA. V lost 2 bases to trimming and J lost 3 bases; unmatched junction nucleotides: 7. The CDR3 is made up of 16 amino acids. CDR3: CASSLKITSGIYEQYF. The DNA for the CDR3 is TGTGCCAGCAGCTTAAAAATTACTAGCGGGATCTACGAGCAGTACTTC.